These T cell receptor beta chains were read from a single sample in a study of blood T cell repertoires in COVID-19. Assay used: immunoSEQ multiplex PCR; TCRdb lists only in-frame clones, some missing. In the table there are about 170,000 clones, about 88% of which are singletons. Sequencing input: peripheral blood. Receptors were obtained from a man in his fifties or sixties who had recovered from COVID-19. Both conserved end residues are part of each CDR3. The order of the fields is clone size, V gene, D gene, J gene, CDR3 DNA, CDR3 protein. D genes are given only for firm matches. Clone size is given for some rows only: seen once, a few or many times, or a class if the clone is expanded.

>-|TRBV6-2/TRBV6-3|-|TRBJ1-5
TGTGCCAGCAGTTACGGGCAGCTCAATCAGCCCCAGCATTTT
CASSYGQLNQPQHF
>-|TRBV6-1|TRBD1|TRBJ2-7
TGTGCCAGCAGTTTTGCGGGACAGGGAGGTGAGCAGTACTTC
CASSFAGQGGEQYF
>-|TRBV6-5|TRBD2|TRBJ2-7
TGTGCCAGCAGTTCGGGACTAGCGGACTCCTACGAGCAGTACTTC
CASSSGLADSYEQYF
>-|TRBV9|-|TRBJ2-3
TGTGCCAGCAGTGGGGGGGCGGGCACAGATACGCAGTATTTT
CASSGGAGTDTQYF
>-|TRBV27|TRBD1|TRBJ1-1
TGTGCCAGCAGGCGTTCAGGGGGCGGCACTGAAGCTTTCTTT
CASRRSGGGTEAFF
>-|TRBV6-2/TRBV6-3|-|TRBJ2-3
TGTGCCAGCAGCCAGCGGATAGATACGCAGTATTTT
CASSQRIDTQYF
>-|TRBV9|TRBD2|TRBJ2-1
TGTGCCAGCAGCGCCACTAGCGGGCCCCCGGCGGAGCAGTTCTTC
CASSATSGPPAEQFF
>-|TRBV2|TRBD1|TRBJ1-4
TGTGCCAGCAGACAGGGGCAAGAAAAACTGTTTTTT
CASRQGQEKLFF
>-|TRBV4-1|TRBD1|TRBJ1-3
TGCGCCAGCAGCCAAGTAGGGAGACAGGGCATAAACACCATATATTTT
CASSQVGRQGINTIYF
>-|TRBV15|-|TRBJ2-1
TGTGCCACCAGCAGAGATCGGAGAGGCGCACTTGATGAGCAGTTCTTC
CATSRDRRGALDEQFF
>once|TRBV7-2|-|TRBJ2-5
TGTGCCAGCAGCTTAGATGCGAGCGAAGAGACCCAGTACTTC
CASSLDASEETQYF
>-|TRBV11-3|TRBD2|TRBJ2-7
TGTGCCAGCAGCACCCGGACTAGCGGGGTGACCTACGAGCAGTACTTC
CASSTRTSGVTYEQYF
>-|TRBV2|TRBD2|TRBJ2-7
TGTGCCAGCATGGGCGGGGGAGTCGGGTACGAGCAGTACTTC
CASMGGGVGYEQYF
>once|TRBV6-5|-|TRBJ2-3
TGTGCTACAGATCGGACAGACACAGATACGCAGTATTTT
CATDRTDTDTQYF
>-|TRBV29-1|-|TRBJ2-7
TGCAGCGTCAGGGAAGGAGGGGTCGGCGAGCAGTACTTC
CSVREGGVGEQYF
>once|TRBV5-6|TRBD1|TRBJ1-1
TGTGCCAGCAGCGGCGAACAGGGGATATGGACTGAAGCTTTCTTT
CASSGEQGIWTEAFF
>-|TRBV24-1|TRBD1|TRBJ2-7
TGTGCCACCAGTGACTCCGGGACAGGGGTTTCTTTCTACGAGCAGTACTTC
CATSDSGTGVSFYEQYF
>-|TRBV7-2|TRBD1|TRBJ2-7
TGTGCCAGCAGCTTGGGACAGGGGTTGGACGAGCAGTACTTC
CASSLGQGLDEQYF
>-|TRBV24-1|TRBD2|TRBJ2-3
TGTGCCACCAGTGACCCCGGGACTAGCATCCCAGATACGCAGTATTTT
CATSDPGTSIPDTQYF
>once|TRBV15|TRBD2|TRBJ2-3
TGTGCCACCAGCAGAGAAGCGCGGGGGGGGTCAGATACGCAGTATTTT
CATSREARGGSDTQYF
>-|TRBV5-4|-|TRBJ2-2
TGTGCCAGCAGCCCGGACTTCACCGGGGAGCTGTTTTTT
CASSPDFTGELFF
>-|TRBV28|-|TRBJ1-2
TGTGCCAGCAGTTTACGGAGATCTCGATCTAGCTATGGCTACACCTTC
CASSLRRSRSSYGYTF
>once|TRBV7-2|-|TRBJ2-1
TGTGCCAGCAGCATATCGACAGACTACAATGAGCAGTTCTTC
CASSISTDYNEQFF
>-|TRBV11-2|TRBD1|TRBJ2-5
TGTGCCAGCAGCCGGAACAGGGGGCAAGAGACCCAGTACTTC
CASSRNRGQETQYF
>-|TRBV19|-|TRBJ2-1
TGTGCCAGTAGAAACTACTACAATGAGCAGTTCTTC
CASRNYYNEQFF
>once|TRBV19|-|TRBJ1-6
TGTGCCAGTAGTATAGCGGGACTCACGGATTCACCCCTCCACTTT
CASSIAGLTDSPLHF
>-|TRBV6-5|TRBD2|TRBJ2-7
TGTGCCAGCAAAACTAGCGGATCTACGGAGCAGTACTTC
CASKTSGSTEQYF
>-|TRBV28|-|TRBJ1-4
TGTGCCAGCAGTTTCTGGAGGTACGGTGAAAAACTGTTTTTT
CASSFWRYGEKLFF
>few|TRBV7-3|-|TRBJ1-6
TGTGCCAGCAGCTTGCGACAGGATAATTCACCCCTCCACTTT
CASSLRQDNSPLHF
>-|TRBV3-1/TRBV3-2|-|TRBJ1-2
TGTGCCAGCAGCCGACAATTAGGCGGGTTCTATGGCTACACCTTC
CASSRQLGGFYGYTF
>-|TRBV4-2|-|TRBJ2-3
TGTGCCAGCAGCGCCCGGGGTGATCTAACAGATACGCAGTATTTT
CASSARGDLTDTQYF
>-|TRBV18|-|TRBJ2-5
TGTGCCAGCTCAAACCGGGGGAACCAAGAGACCCAGTACTTC
CASSNRGNQETQYF
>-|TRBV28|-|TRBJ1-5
TGTGCCAGCAGTCCCGGGGGAGTTGGCAATCAGCCCCAGCATTTT
CASSPGGVGNQPQHF
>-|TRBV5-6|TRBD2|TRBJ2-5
TGTGCCAGCAGCTTACTTTCGGGACTAGCGGAAGAGACCCAGTACTTC
CASSLLSGLAEETQYF
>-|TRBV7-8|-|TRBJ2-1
TGTGCCAGCAGCTTAGCGCAGTTAGGTGGGAGTGAGCAGTTCTTC
CASSLAQLGGSEQFF
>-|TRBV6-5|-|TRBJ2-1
TGTGCCAGCAGTCCTCAGCGGAGCTCCTACAATGAGCAGTTCTTC
CASSPQRSSYNEQFF
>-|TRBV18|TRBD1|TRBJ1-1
TGTGCCAGCTCACCAAAGGAGACAGGGGTAGGGACTGAAGCTTTCTTT
CASSPKETGVGTEAFF
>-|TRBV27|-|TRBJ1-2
TGTGCCAGCAGTTTCTCGTCCGGCGGCGGCTACACCTTC
CASSFSSGGGYTF
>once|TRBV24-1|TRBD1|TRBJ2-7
TGTGCCACCAGTGACCGATCGGGACAGGGGGCTGGCGAGCAGTACTTC
CATSDRSGQGAGEQYF
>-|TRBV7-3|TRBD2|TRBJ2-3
TGTGCCAGCAGCTTTTCTAGCGGGGGCACAGATACGCAGTATTTT
CASSFSSGGTDTQYF
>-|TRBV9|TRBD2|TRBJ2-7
TGTGCCAGCAGCGATAGCGGGGGGGCCAGTGAGCAGTACTTC
CASSDSGGASEQYF
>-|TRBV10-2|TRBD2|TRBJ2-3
TGCGCCACAAACGAGTGGGCGGGGGGAAGAGATACGCAGTATTTT
CATNEWAGGRDTQYF
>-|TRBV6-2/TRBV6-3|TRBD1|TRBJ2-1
TGTGCCAGCAGTAGAGGGGGCGCGCCCTACAATGAGCAGTTCTTC
CASSRGGAPYNEQFF
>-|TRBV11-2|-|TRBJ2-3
TGTGCCAGCAGCTTAGAACTGTCCTTCCCCCGCCGCACAGATACGCAGTATTTT
CASSLELSFPRRTDTQYF
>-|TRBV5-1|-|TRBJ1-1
TGCGCCAGCAGCTTGGTCAGGGAGAACACTGAAGCTTTCTTT
CASSLVRENTEAFF
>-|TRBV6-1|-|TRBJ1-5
TGTGCCAGCAGTGATAGGCGGTACAATCAGCCCCAGCATTTT
CASSDRRYNQPQHF
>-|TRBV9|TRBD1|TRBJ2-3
TGTGCCAGCAGAGCACAGGGGATTAGTGCAGATACGCAGTATTTT
CASRAQGISADTQYF
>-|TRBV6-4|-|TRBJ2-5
TGTGCCAGCGGGTCCAGGGGGGAAGAGACCCAGTACTTC
CASGSRGEETQYF
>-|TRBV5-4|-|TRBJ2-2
TGTGCCAGCACCTACAGGGAGTCCGGGGAGCTGTTTTTT
CASTYRESGELFF
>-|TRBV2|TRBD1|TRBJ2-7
TGTGCCAGCAGCCCCACCGGGACAGGGTACGACGAGCAGTACTTC
CASSPTGTGYDEQYF
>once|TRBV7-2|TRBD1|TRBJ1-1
TGTGCCAGCAGCGCCGGGACAGGGTGGACTGAAGCTTTCTTT
CASSAGTGWTEAFF
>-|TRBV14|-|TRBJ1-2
TGTGCCAGCAGCCAAGAGGGGCATCCGGCACGGGGCTACACCTTC
CASSQEGHPARGYTF
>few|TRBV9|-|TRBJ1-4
TGTGCCAGCAGCCCATCGCAGGGTAGCCCCTGGGAAAAACTGTTTTTT
CASSPSQGSPWEKLFF
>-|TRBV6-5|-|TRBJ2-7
TGTGCCAGCACCCCCTCGAGGACAGCCTACGAGCAGTACTTC
CASTPSRTAYEQYF
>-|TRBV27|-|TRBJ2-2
TGTGCCAGCAGTTTATACACACCTAACACCGGGGAGCTGTTTTTT
CASSLYTPNTGELFF
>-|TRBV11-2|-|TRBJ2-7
TGTGCCAGCAGCTTAGGGGCAGGGTCTTACGAGCAGTACTTC
CASSLGAGSYEQYF